This T cell receptor (beta chain) was sequenced for a study of cytomegalovirus exposure and HLA in healthy donors. As for the study in general: The study's early data release held about 85 million unique TCRs from HLA-typed donors.

General study results and limits: Donor immune exposure was known only as CMV serostatus. Across donors, sequencing depth was assumed by presence/absence analyses to be roughly uniform.

Germline CDR1 and CDR2: SEHNR and FQNEAQ (reference sequence). The CDR3 is made up of 16 amino acids. The V and J ends lost 6 bases and 7 bases respectively, with 22 bases between them. The donors comprised healthy bone marrow donors. 60 Vbeta and 13 Jbeta primers were used in PCR. Repertoires were generated with immunoSEQ multiplex PCR, while TCRdb's copy carries only in-frame clones and drops some. The table records around 160,000 clones, about 76% of them present only once. A note on this clone: Its target is unknown.

This TCR derives from a male donor in good health and CMV-seropositive. The rearrangement uses TRBV7-9 and TRBJ1-5; D possibly corresponds to TRBD1 (6 bases). Sequences were obtained from PBMCs. As DNA, the CDR3 is TGTGCCAGCAGAAGGGGGGGCGCATCTATTGGGCAGCCCCAGCATTTT. Translation: CASRRGGASIGQPQHF.